This T cell receptor beta chain comes out of a study of molecular identifiers for immune sequencing clone quantification. The study, taken as a whole, reports: In naive cells, clones above 20 RNA copies held under 1% of molecules, whereas in effector cells they held over 98%.

Investigators produced naive CD8 libraries from 20,000 to 1,000,000 sorted cells, drawing on 10%, 30% or 50% RNA. In the sort, naive CD8 T cells were defined as CD8+CD4-CCR7+CD45RA+. This clonotype has ten or more counts. Its target is unknown. TCRdb re-analysed the PCR reads in MiXCR, keeping a single row per CDR3 protein. The sample has fewer than 75,000 distinct CDR3 sequences, around 17% seen once; the top ten hold over 1.2%. Sequenced input: naive CD8+ T cells from blood, with Jurkat cell RNA spiked in. Subset: FACS-sorted CD8+CD4-CCR7+CD45RA+ naive T cells. The origin of this receptor is a human donor in good health. Some libraries in this study had Jurkat cell RNA spiked in.

CDR3 in amino acids: CSAKGLGVADTQYF. The CDR3 DNA reads TGCAGTGCCAAAGGACTAGGGGTAGCGGATACGCAGTATTTT. V gene TRBV20-1 combines with J gene TRBJ2-3; 7 bases are shared with TRBD2. Trimming took 6 bases from V and 6 from J; bases not matched to a gene: 12. The V gene's germline CDR1 is DFQATT and CDR2 SNEGSKA (reference sequence). The CDR3 is 14 residues long.